Listed here are 15 T cell receptor beta chains from one sample, sequenced in a study of post-analysis software for immune sequencing data. Study findings and constraints: Roughly five TRBV segments were more frequent in patients than controls; TRBV5-6, TRBV5-1 and TRBV20-1 belonged to this group.

Prepared libraries of TCR beta cDNA carried unique molecular identifiers. TCRdb re-called the PCR reads with MiXCR, one entry per CDR3 protein. The sample holds 750,000 to 950,000 distinct CDR3 sequences, roughly 58% seen once. The antigens for these receptors are not known. The sample taken for sequencing was blood. The receptors shown here come from a girl between 10 and 17 years old with multiple sclerosis.

The chain couples TRBV4-1 to TRBJ2-1, with 13 nucleotides matching TRBD2. With 3 bases clipped from V and 7 bases from J, the junction kept 3 bases outside the gene matches. The CDR3 sequence is 15 residues long. In germline, CDR1 is MGHRA, CDR2 YSYEKL. In nucleotides, the CDR3 is TGCGCCAGCAGCCACCTGACTAGCGGGGGGAATGAGCAGTTCTTC. The encoded protein is CASSHLTSGGNEQFF.

This clonotype has a single count. The chain links TRBV5-5 to TRBJ2-1, with a possible D match to TRBD2 (5 bases). Germline V CDR1 and CDR2: SGHKS, YYEKEE (reference sequence). The V end lost 0 bases, the J end lost 2 bases, and 15 bases lay between the germline ends. This CDR3 spans 17 amino acids. The CDR3 sequence: CASSLVASSGPYNEQFF. In DNA form, the CDR3 reads TGTGCCAGCAGCTTGGTGGCCTCGAGCGGACCCTACAATGAGCAGTTCTTC.

The chain uses TRBV7-3 and TRBJ2-2, with TRBD2 identical over 15 bases. CDR1 is SGHTA and CDR2 is FQGTGA in the germline V gene. V shed 5 bases, J shed 5 bases, and the junction held 6 bases outside the gene matches. The CDR3 extends over 17 amino acids. CDR3 protein: CASSPGTSGRITGELFF. The CDR3 DNA follows: TGTGCCAGCAGCCCCGGGACTAGCGGGAGGATTACCGGGGAGCTGTTTTTT.

The chain recombines TRBV7-3 with TRBJ2-4; perhaps TRBD1 as D (6 bases). The CDR3 runs to 14 residues. Trimming left V 5 bases short and J 13 bases short, with 21 bases between. Germline loops: CDR1 SGHTA, CDR2 FQGTGA. CDR3 sequence reads: CASSPTGPFLEQYF. CDR3 nucleotides: TGTGCCAGCAGCCCGACAGGCCCATTTTTGGAGCAGTACTTC.

This clonotype was seen many times. The chain has TRBV7-2 and TRBJ2-2; unclear D gene. V lost 4 bases, J lost 7 bases, and 10 bases lay in between. This CDR3 has 13 amino acids. Germline assignment: CDR1 SGHTA and CDR2 FQGNSA. Here the CDR3 reads CASSSRQGGELFF. CDR3 coding DNA: TGTGCCAGCAGCTCTCGACAAGGCGGGGAGCTGTTTTTT. Full variable domain (missing parts from reference TRBV7-2 and TRBJ2-2): GAGVSQSPSNKVTEKGKDVELRCDPISGHTALYWYRQSLGQGLEFLIYFQGNSAPDKSGLPSDRFSAERTGGSVSTLTIQRTQQEDSAVYLCASSSRQGGELFFGEGSRLTVL.

The chain recombines TRBV15 with TRBJ1-2; weak D call: TRBD1 (6 bases). From germline, CDR1 is LNHNV and CDR2 YYDKDF (reference sequence). The CDR3 totals 13 residues. V lost 2 bases to trimming and J lost 4 bases, with 8 bases between them. In DNA form, the CDR3 reads TGTGCCACCAGCAGACCAGGGGCCTATGGCTACACCTTC. Protein product: CATSRPGAYGYTF.

The rearrangement links TRBV20-1 to TRBJ1-2; D is uncertain. Trimming removed 1 base from V and 8 bases from J, with 8 bases in between. Germline values: CDR1 DFQATT, CDR2 SNEGSKA (reference sequence). The CDR3 is 11 amino acids. The CDR3 coding sequence is TGCAGTGCTAGAGGGGGTAGGGGCTACACCTTC. Translating it yields CSARGGRGYTF.

This clonotype appeared once. The gene calls are TRBV20-1 and TRBJ1-4; 7 bases align to TRBD1. V shed 6 bases and J 4 bases; nucleotides not matched to a gene: 8. Germline V lookup: CDR1 DFQATT, CDR2 SNEGSKA (reference sequence). The CDR3 is 14 residues long. CDR3 sequence: CSATLGQDNEKLFF. The CDR3 bases are TGCAGTGCGACACTAGGACAGGATAATGAAAAACTGTTTTTT.

The rearrangement joins TRBV18 to TRBJ2-1, with 7 bases identical to TRBD2. This CDR3 region has 18 residues. Germline CDR1 is KGHSH and CDR2 is LQKENI. J was trimmed by 4 bases and V by 3 bases; bases with no gene match: 15. The CDR3 region has the DNA TGTGCCAGCTCACCTACAAACCAAGGGGAGGGGCCTTACAATGAGCAGTTCTTC. Translating it yields CASSPTNQGEGPYNEQFF.

This sequence joins TRBV5-1 and TRBJ1-1; D remains unclear. CDR1 is SGHRS, CDR2 YFSETQ, per germline. This CDR3 is built from 16 residues. Trimming cost V 0 bases and J 1 base, with 13 bases left between them. The CDR3 DNA sequence: TGCGCCAGCAGCTTGGCCGGGCAGGCCAAGAACACTGAAGCTTTCTTT. Translating gives CASSLAGQAKNTEAFF. Full variable domain (remainder filled in from reference TRBV5-1 and TRBJ1-1): KAGVTQTPRYLIKTRGQQVTLSCSPISGHRSVSWYQQTPGQGLQFLFEYFSETQRNKGNFPGRFSGRQFSNSRSEMNVSTLELGDSALYLCASSLAGQAKNTEAFFGQGTRLTVV.

The chain uses TRBV29-1 and TRBJ2-7, with 9 bases matching TRBD1. CDR3 length equals 13 residues. Germline V gene sequence: CDR1 SQVTM, CDR2 ANQGSEA. Losses at the gene ends were 4 bases for V and 6 bases for J; bases not matched to a gene: 7. CDR3 in DNA: TGCAGCGTTGTTACAGGGGGCTCCCCCGAGCAGTACTTC. Protein product: CSVVTGGSPEQYF.

This chain links TRBV30 with TRBJ2-7, with 7 bases lining up with TRBD2. The CDR3 loop spans 13 amino acids. V lost 3 bases to trimming and J lost 5 bases; unmatched junction nucleotides: 7. Germline V gene sequence: CDR1 GTSNPN, CDR2 SVGIG (reference sequence). CDR3 in DNA: TGTGCCTGGAGCGTAAGGACTAGTAACGAGCAGTACTTC. It is translated as CAWSVRTSNEQYF.

Only a few counts were recorded for this clonotype. The J gene is TRBJ2-3, the V gene TRBV6-6, with 8 bases that match TRBD2. This CDR3 contains 16 residues. Germline CDR1 and CDR2: MNHNY and SVGAGI (reference sequence). Germline trimming cut 2 bases from V and 2 bases from J; bases unmatched to any gene: 6. This CDR3 reads CASSYSGGGPTDTQYF. In DNA form, the CDR3 reads TGTGCCAGCAGTTACAGCGGGGGAGGACCCACAGATACGCAGTATTTT.

The V gene is TRBV5-1, the J gene TRBJ1-1; TRBD1 aligns across 10 bases. V lost 4 bases to trimming and J lost 4 bases; unmatched junction nucleotides: 4. The germline V gene encodes CDR1 SGHRS and CDR2 YFSETQ. This CDR3 is 14 amino acids long. In DNA form, the CDR3 reads TGCGCCAGCAGCGCCGGACAGGGGGGCACTGAAGCTTTCTTT. Translating gives CASSAGQGGTEAFF.

This clonotype turned up a few times. The DNA for the CDR3 is TGTGCCAGCAGCCCCGAGGCGGGTGGCTACACCTTC. It codes for CASSPEAGGYTF. The chain carries TRBV7-9 and TRBJ1-2; D ambiguous. Trimming took off 5 bases at V and 7 bases at J, with 11 bases between the two ends. Germline-derived CDR1 and CDR2 are SEHNR and FQNEAQ (reference sequence). CDR3 size: 12 residues.